Given below is one T cell receptor (beta chain) in context. V was pared by 7 bases and J by 0 bases, with 15 bases between. The germline V gene has CDR1 LNHDA and CDR2 SQIVND (reference sequence). The CDR3 has 15 amino acids. This sample was taken from a study of shared clonotypes between healthy human individuals. Profiled with immunoSEQ multiplex PCR; TCRdb holds only in-frame clones, not every one. Here the sample spans approximately 2.5 million clones, 93% being singletons. The gene calls are TRBV19 and TRBJ1-1; D remains unclear. Input material: naive CD4+ T cells from PBMCs. Documented subset: CD45RA+ positively selected. The source of this sequence is a man aged 18 to 29 in good health. Some clones in this sample may be carry-over from other donors' samples. The CDR3, as DNA: TGTGCCAGTACCCCGTTCCGGACCTTGAACACTGAAGCTTTCTTT. It codes for CASTPFRTLNTEAFF. Filled out from reference TRBV19 and TRBJ1-1, the complete variable domain reads DGGITQSPKYLFRKEGQNVTLSCEQNLNHDAMYWYRQDPGQGLRLIYYSQIVNDFQKGDIAEGYSVSREKKESFPLTVTSAQKNPTAFYLCASTPFRTLNTEAFFGQGTRLTVV.